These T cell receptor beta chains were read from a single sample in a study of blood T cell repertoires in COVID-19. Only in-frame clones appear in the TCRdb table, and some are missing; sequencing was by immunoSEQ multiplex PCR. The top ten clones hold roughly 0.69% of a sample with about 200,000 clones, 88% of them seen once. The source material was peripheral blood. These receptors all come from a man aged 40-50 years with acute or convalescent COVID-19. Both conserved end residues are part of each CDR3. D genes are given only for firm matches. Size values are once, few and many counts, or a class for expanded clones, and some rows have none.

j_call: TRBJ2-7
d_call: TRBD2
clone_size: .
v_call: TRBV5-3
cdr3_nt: TGTGCCAGAAGCTCTTCATATAGCGGGGGGAAACACGAGCAGTACTTC
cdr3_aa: CARSSSYSGGKHEQYF

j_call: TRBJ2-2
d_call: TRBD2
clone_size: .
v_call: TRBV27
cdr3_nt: TGTGCCAGCAGTTTGGGGACTAGCGGACTCACCGGGGAGCTGTTTTTT
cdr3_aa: CASSLGTSGLTGELFF

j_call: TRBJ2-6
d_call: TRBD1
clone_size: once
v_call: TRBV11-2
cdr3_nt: TGTGCCAGCAGCCCCCGGGACAGGGGACCTGGGGCCAACGTCCTGACTTTC
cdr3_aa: CASSPRDRGPGANVLTF

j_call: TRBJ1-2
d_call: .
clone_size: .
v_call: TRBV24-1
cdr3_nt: TGTGCCACCAGTGATTGGAGGGGCTATGGCTACACCTTC
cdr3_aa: CATSDWRGYGYTF

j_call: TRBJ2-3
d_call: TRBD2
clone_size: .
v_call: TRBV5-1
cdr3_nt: TGCGCCAGCAGCTGGGGAGCGGGGATCCACACAGATACGCAGTATTTT
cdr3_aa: CASSWGAGIHTDTQYF

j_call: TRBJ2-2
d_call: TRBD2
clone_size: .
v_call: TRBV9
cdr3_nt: TGTGCCAGCAGCGCCTTAGCGGGAGGCGGGACCGGGGAGCTGTTTTTT
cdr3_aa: CASSALAGGGTGELFF

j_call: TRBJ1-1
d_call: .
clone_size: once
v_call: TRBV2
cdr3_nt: TGTGCCAGCAGGGTTACAGGGAACACTGAAGCTTTCTTT
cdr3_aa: CASRVTGNTEAFF

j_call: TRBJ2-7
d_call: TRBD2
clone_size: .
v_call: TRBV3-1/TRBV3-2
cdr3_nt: TGTGCCAGCAGCCAAGAGGTGGGACTAGTCAACGAGCAGTACTTC
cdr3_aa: CASSQEVGLVNEQYF

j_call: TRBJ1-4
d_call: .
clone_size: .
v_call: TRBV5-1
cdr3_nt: TGCGCCAGCAGCTTAATTGGGGCTATAGGAGAAAAACTGTTTTTT
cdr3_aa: CASSLIGAIGEKLFF

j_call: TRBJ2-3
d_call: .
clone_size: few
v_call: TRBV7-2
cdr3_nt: TGTGCCAGCAGCCACTGGGGGGCAGATACGCAGTATTTT
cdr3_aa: CASSHWGADTQYF

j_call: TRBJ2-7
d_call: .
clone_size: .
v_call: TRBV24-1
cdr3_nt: TGTGCCACCAGTGATTTGGAGCTGCAGTACTTC
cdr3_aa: CATSDLELQYF

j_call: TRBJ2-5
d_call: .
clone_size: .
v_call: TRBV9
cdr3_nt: TGTGCCAGCAGCGCCGCGGGGGCTCAAGAGACCCAGTACTTC
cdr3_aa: CASSAAGAQETQYF

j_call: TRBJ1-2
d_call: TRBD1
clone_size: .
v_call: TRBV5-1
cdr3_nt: TGCGCCAGCAGCTCCAGGGGGATCGGACAGAACTATGGCTACACCTTC
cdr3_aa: CASSSRGIGQNYGYTF

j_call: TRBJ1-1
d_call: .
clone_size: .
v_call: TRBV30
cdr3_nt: TGTGCCTGGAGTGTACGGGGGGGCGGAGTGACTTTCTTT
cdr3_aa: CAWSVRGGGVTFF

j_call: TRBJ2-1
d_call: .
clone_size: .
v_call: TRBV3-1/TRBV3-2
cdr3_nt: TGTGCCAGCAGCCAAGAAGTGGAGAGCTCCTACAATGAGCAGTTCTTC
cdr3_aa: CASSQEVESSYNEQFF

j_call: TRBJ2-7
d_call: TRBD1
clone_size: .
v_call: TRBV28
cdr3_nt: TGTGCCAGCCGGGACAGTAACAACTACGAGCAGTACTTC
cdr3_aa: CASRDSNNYEQYF

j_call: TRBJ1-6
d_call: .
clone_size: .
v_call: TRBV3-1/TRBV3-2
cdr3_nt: TGTGCCAGCAGCCAAGCCGGGACAAATTCACCCCTCCACTTT
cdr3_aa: CASSQAGTNSPLHF

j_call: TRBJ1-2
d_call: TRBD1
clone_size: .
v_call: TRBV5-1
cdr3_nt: TGCGCCAGTCGATTCTCCGGGGACAGGTGGGATGGCTACACCTTC
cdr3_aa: CASRFSGDRWDGYTF

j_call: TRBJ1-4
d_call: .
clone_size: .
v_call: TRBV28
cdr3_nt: TGTGCCAGCAGTTTAGGGGGGGCAACTAATGAAAAACTGTTTTTT
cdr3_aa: CASSLGGATNEKLFF

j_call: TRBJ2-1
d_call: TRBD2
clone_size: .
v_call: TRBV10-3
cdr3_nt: TGTGCCATCAGTGAATGGGCGACTAGCGTTACCAATGAGCAGTTCTTC
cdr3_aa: CAISEWATSVTNEQFF

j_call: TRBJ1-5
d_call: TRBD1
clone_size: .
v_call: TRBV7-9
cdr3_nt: TGTGCCAGCAGCTTAGGTTGGGGCGGGGACAGGAATCAGCCCCAGCATTTT
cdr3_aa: CASSLGWGGDRNQPQHF

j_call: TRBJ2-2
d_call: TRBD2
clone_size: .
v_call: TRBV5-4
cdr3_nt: TGTGCCAGCAGCTTGAGCGGGGTGAACACCGGGGAGCTGTTTTTT
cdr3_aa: CASSLSGVNTGELFF

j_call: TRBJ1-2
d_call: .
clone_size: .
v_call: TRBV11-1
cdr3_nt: TGTGCCAGCTCCCAGGCGAACTATGGCTACACCTTC
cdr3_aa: CASSQANYGYTF

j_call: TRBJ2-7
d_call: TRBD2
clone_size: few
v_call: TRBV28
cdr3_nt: TGTGCCAGCAGCCCTAACAAAATAGGACTAGCGTCTCCCTACGAGCAGTACTTC
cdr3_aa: CASSPNKIGLASPYEQYF

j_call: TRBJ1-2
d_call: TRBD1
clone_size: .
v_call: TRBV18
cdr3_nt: TGTGCCAGCTCACCGACTCAGGGGGCGGGAGATGGCTACACCTTC
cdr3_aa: CASSPTQGAGDGYTF

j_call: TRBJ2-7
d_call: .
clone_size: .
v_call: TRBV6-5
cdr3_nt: TGTGCCAGCAGGACCCCAGGGCGTAACACCTACGAGCAGTACTTC
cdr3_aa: CASRTPGRNTYEQYF

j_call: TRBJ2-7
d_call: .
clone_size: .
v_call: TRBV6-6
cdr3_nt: TGTGCCAGCAGTCCCCGGGGGTACGAGCAGTACTTC
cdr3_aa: CASSPRGYEQYF

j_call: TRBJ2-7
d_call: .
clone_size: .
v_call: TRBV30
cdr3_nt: TGTGCCTGGCAGAATCTGGGGGGCTACGAGCAGTACTTC
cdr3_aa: CAWQNLGGYEQYF

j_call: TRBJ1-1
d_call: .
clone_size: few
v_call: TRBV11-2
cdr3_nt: TGTGCCAGCAGCTTAGGGCCTGAAGCTTTCTTT
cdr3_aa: CASSLGPEAFF

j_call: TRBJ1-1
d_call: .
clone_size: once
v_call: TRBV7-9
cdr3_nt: TGTGCCAGCAGCTTAGCTCAGGGTCTCATAGATGTCGCTTTCTTT
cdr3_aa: CASSLAQGLIDVAFF